This TCR beta chain was found in a study of T cell responses to AZD1222 COVID-19 vaccine. A note on this clone: Its cognate antigen is unknown.

Trimming took 7 bases from V and 3 from J, leaving 17 bases between them. The CDR3 runs 15 residues. CDR1 and CDR2 (germline): LNHDA, SQIVND (reference sequence). Repertoires were generated with immunoSEQ multiplex PCR, while TCRdb's copy carries only in-frame clones and drops some. The table shows under 150,000 clones, with about 91% occurring only once. Recipients boosted at about 4 weeks or about 12 weeks are pooled. Overall study findings and caveats: Among the donors, most were white British and more were female, and clonal diversity was possibly underestimated. Dominant at 160-218 and 743-854, vaccine-associated CD4 TCRs also spanned spike.

The TCR originated in an adult who received the AZD1222 COVID-19 vaccine. The rearrangement uses TRBV19 and TRBJ2-3; possibly TRBD2 for D (6 bases). Sample: peripheral blood, taken 28 days after the second AZD1222 dose. CDR3 loop: CASTPGPGRTDTQYF. DNA for the CDR3: TGTGCCAGTACCCCCGGACCGGGGAGGACAGATACGCAGTATTTT.